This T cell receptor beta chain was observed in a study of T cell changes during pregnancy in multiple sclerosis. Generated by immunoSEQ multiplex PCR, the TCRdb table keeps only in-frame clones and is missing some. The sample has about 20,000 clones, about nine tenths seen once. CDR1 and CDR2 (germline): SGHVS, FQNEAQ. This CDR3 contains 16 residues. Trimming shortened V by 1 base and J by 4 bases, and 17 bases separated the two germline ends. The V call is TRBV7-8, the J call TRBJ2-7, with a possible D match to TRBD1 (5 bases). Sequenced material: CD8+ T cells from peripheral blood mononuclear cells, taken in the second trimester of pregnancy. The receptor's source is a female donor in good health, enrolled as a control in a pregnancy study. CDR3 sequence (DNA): TGTGCCAGCAGCTTAGTTCTCCAGGGTGTTCATTACGAGCAGTACTTC. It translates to CASSLVLQGVHYEQYF.